The 6 T cell receptor beta chains below were found in one sample sequenced in a study of blood T cells in healthy people across ages. Then a second PCR, running about 6 to 12 cycles, was carried out with a sample-barcoded 5' primer and a J-beta primer mix. TCRdb passed the 5' RACE reads through MiXCR, listing each CDR3 protein once. The table shows 600,000 to 800,000 distinct CDR3 sequences, with 20% to 25% occurring only once. The sequencing sample was made of blood. The receptors were sampled from an older man in good health.

This clonotype has a count of ten or more. The chain recombines TRBV3-1 with TRBJ2-1; 8 bases fit TRBD2. Germline loops: CDR1 LGHDT, CDR2 YNNKEL (reference sequence). The ends lost 2 bases at V and 9 bases at J; junction bases unmatched: 12. The CDR3 sequence is 16 residues long. CDR3 sequence: CASSQTGYSGSSEQFF. The CDR3 region has the DNA TGTGCCAGCAGCCAAACAGGGTACAGCGGGAGCTCTGAGCAGTTCTTC.

This clonotype has just a few counts. The genes are TRBV6-6 and TRBJ2-1; unclear D gene. V shed 7 bases and J shed 1 base, with 11 bases lying between them. This CDR3 contains 14 residues. Germline CDR1 and CDR2: MNHNY and SVGAGI (reference sequence). DNA of the CDR3: TGTGCCAGCATCCAGGACCCTTCCTACAATGAGCAGTTCTTC. It translates to CASIQDPSYNEQFF.

There are a few counts of this clonotype. V usage is TRBV5-1 and J usage is TRBJ2-1, with 7 bases matching TRBD2. CDR1 and CDR2 from the germline V gene are SGHRS and YFSETQ. The CDR3 loop spans 16 amino acids. Unmatched junction bases numbered 4, after V lost 0 bases and J lost 1 base. CDR3 in amino acids: CASSLEPSGSYNEQFF. The CDR3 DNA reads as TGCGCCAGCAGCTTGGAGCCTAGCGGATCCTACAATGAGCAGTTCTTC.

The chain links TRBV6-5 to TRBJ2-3; 11 bases are shared with TRBD2. The germline gives CDR1 MNHEY, CDR2 SVGAGI. This CDR3 is 17 amino acids long. V lost 2 bases and J lost 4; bases outside the gene matches: 8. The CDR3 DNA reads TGTGCCAGCAGTTACCAACTAGCGGGAGTCAGCGCAGATACGCAGTATTTT. Its protein is CASSYQLAGVSADTQYF.

The genes are TRBV20-1 and TRBJ2-5; TRBD2 agrees at 8 bases. TRBJ2-1 matches the DNA end more closely, so the J call is doubtful. Germline V lookup: CDR1 DFQATT, CDR2 SNEGSKA (reference sequence). CDR3 length: 11 residues. CDR3 region: CSASAGGEQFF. CDR3 DNA: TGCAGTGCTAGCGCGGGGGGTGAGCAGTTCTTC.

In its sample, this clonotype was seen a few times. This rearrangement joins TRBV12-5 to TRBJ2-7, with D possibly being TRBD1 (6 bases). V was cut by 5 bases and J by 2 bases, with 16 bases left in between. The CDR3 sequence is 15 residues long. Per germline, CDR1 LGHNT and CDR2 FRNRAP. The CDR3 loop is CASGASDRCAYEQYF. Here the CDR3 DNA reads TGTGCTAGTGGTGCCAGCGACAGGTGTGCCTACGAGCAGTACTTC.